This T cell receptor beta chain emerged from a study of CD8 T cells in ankylosing spondylitis. Overall study results and limits: Disease-associated clonotypes exhibited CD8+ identity and were relatively infrequent in peripheral blood. Reports say disease-linked clones showed up significantly more in matched ankylosing spondylitis synovial fluid. In ankylosing spondylitis blood, a motif of seven or eight highly homologous TCR beta variants appeared characteristic. Prior literature has documented some motif variants in synovial fluid and blood from reactive arthritis.

In this sample, this clonotype turned up a few times. The antigen is undetermined. TCRdb itself ran the 5' RACE reads through MiXCR, one entry per CDR3 protein. The sample holds 30,000 to 45,000 distinct CDR3 sequences, approximately 15% seen once. The CDR3 length is 14 residues. V was trimmed by 0 bases and J by 4 bases, leaving 8 bases between them. The germline CDR1 and CDR2 sequences are SGDLS and YYNGEE. The V call is TRBV9, the J call TRBJ1-3; no definite D call. The sample comprised blood. This TCR derives from a male donor with ankylosing spondylitis or in good health (not recorded which). This CDR3 reads CASSVGGTGNTIYF. The DNA of the CDR3 is TGTGCCAGCAGCGTAGGGGGAACAGGAAACACCATATATTTT.